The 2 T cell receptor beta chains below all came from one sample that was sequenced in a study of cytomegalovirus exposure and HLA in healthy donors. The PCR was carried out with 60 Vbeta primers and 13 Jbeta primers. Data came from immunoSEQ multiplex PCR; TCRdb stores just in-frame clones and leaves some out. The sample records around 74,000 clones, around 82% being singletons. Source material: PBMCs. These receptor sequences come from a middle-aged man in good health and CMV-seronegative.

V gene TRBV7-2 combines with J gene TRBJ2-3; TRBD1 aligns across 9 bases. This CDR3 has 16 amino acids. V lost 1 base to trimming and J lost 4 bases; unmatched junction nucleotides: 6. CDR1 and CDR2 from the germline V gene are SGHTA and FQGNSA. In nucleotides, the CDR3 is TGTGCCAGCAGCTTAGGAGACAGGGGGTGGGCAGATACGCAGTATTTT. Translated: CASSLGDRGWADTQYF.

CDR3: CASSSLPRDRQETQYF. CDR3 DNA: TGTGCCAGCAGTTCACTCCCCCGGGACAGGCAAGAGACCCAGTACTTC. The V call is TRBV27, the J call TRBJ2-5; 8 bases align to TRBD1. Losses at the gene ends were 4 bases for V and 2 bases for J; bases not matched to a gene: 9. The CDR3 spans 16 residues. The germline V gene encodes CDR1 MNHEY and CDR2 SMNVEV (reference sequence).